These 21 T cell receptor beta chains were all obtained from the same sample, sequenced in a study of CD8+ T cells in alopecia areata. Isolated RNA was reverse transcribed into cDNA used as the sequencing template. Sequencing was performed with immunoSEQ multiplex PCR; in TCRdb, only in-frame clones are kept and a portion is missing. The table lists some 120,000 clones, around 60% of them singletons, with under 7.5% in the top ten. Treatment reported: oral pan-JAK inhibitor, 5-10 mg twice daily. The sequences come from CD4+ T cells sorted from blood, collected at week 4, from a patient treated with tofacitinib. These receptors were taken from a human donor with alopecia areata.

The chain is built from TRBV7-2 and TRBJ2-5, with TRBD2 as a possible D gene (5 bases). The CDR3 loop spans 15 amino acids. Trimming shortened V by 2 bases and J by 5 bases, and 15 bases separated the two germline ends. CDR1 and CDR2 from the germline V gene are SGHTA and FQGNSA. The CDR3 loop is CASSLTFSGFETQYF. For the CDR3, the DNA is TGTGCCAGCAGCTTAACATTTTCGGGGTTCGAGACCCAGTACTTC.

The chain combines TRBV6-1 with TRBJ2-7, with D hard to call. The CDR3 totals 13 residues. V shed 3 bases and J shed 5 bases, with 11 bases lying between them. Germline loops: CDR1 MNHNS, CDR2 SASEGT. CDR3 bases: TGTGCCAGCAGTGACGGGTGGGTCAACGAGCAGTACTTC. Translated, it gives CASSDGWVNEQYF.

This chain joins TRBV6-5 and TRBJ1-2, with 8 bases fitting TRBD1. Germline assignment: CDR1 MNHEY and CDR2 SVGAGI. This CDR3 has 13 amino acids. Losses at the gene ends were 11 bases for V and 4 bases for J; bases not matched to a gene: 9. The CDR3 sequence: CASSGGAGYGYTF. The DNA for the CDR3 is TGTGCCTCGTCAGGGGGCGCTGGCTATGGCTACACCTTC.

The chain recombines TRBV7-9 with TRBJ2-1; no clear D gene. The length of the CDR3 is 14 residues. With 3 bases removed from V and 0 bases from J, the gap between germline ends came to 6 bases. Per germline, CDR1 SEHNR and CDR2 FQNEAQ (reference sequence). CDR3 protein: CASSFPASYNEQFF. Written as DNA, the CDR3 is TGTGCCAGCAGCTTTCCAGCCTCCTACAATGAGCAGTTCTTC.

The rearrangement links TRBV4-2 to TRBJ2-5; TRBD2 matches at 13 bases. The CDR3 totals 17 residues. V gave up 6 bases and J gave up 4 bases; unmatched junction bases: 11. From germline, CDR1 is LGHNA and CDR2 YNFKEQ. The CDR3: CASSLQTSGGPGETQYF. The DNA for the CDR3 is TGTGCCAGCAGTCTACAGACTAGCGGGGGGCCGGGAGAGACCCAGTACTTC.

This clone was counted a few times. This chain uses TRBV27 with TRBJ2-1, with 14 bases matching TRBD2. The germline V gene has CDR1 MNHEY and CDR2 SMNVEV (reference sequence). The CDR3 contains 20 residues. Unmatched junction bases numbered 9, after V lost 2 bases and J lost 0 bases. CDR3: CASSLKGGTSGRASYNEQFF. The CDR3 nucleotides are TGTGCCAGCAGTTTAAAGGGGGGGACTAGCGGGAGAGCCTCCTACAATGAGCAGTTCTTC.

The CDR3 DNA sequence: TGTGCCAGCAGCGGGACCTCCGGGACTCGCACAGATACGCAGTATTTT. Translation: CASSGTSGTRTDTQYF. V usage is TRBV9 and J usage is TRBJ2-3, with D tentatively TRBD2 (6 bases). CDR1 SGDLS and CDR2 YYNGEE come from the germline V gene. With 3 bases removed from V and 1 base from J, the gap between germline ends came to 15 bases. The CDR3 extends over 16 amino acids.

The chain is built from TRBV2 and TRBJ2-5, with D unresolved. This CDR3 spans 13 amino acids. Germline CDR1 is SNHLY and CDR2 is FYNNEI. The V gene lost 6 bases and the J gene lost 0 bases, with 8 bases spanning the gap. The DNA for the CDR3 is TGTGCCAGCAGATTAGAGTACCAAGAGACCCAGTACTTC. Encoded protein: CASRLEYQETQYF.

The chain carries TRBV7-9 and TRBJ1-2; D unresolved. V dropped 5 bases and J dropped 4 bases, with 14 bases sitting between them. Germline-derived CDR1 and CDR2 are SEHNR and FQNEAQ (reference sequence). The CDR3 has 14 residues. CDR3 nucleotides: TGTGCCAGCAGCCCCCCGGCGGTTATCTATGGCTACACCTTC. It encodes CASSPPAVIYGYTF.

The gene calls are TRBV29-1 and TRBJ2-5; TRBD2 aligns across 8 bases. With 3 bases clipped from V and 7 bases from J, the junction kept 10 bases outside the gene matches. CDR1 and CDR2 from the germline V gene are SQVTM and ANQGSEA. The CDR3 runs to 14 residues. CDR3 nucleotide sequence: TGCAGCGTTGACCGGGGCGGGGGGCGCGGGACCCAGTACTTC. Translated: CSVDRGGGRGTQYF.

By frequency in the sample, this clone is medium-sized. The V call is TRBV19, the J call TRBJ1-2, with 8 positions matching TRBD1. V lost 6 bases and J lost 8; bases outside the gene matches: 8. The germline gives CDR1 LNHDA, CDR2 SQIVND (reference sequence). The CDR3 contains 13 residues. The CDR3 nucleotides are TGTGCCAGTAGCCTTGACAGGGGAGGCGGCTACACCTTC. Amino acid sequence: CASSLDRGGGYTF.

The chain combines TRBV7-2 with TRBJ2-7; 9 nucleotides line up with TRBD2. CDR1 is SGHTA, CDR2 FQGNSA, per germline. This CDR3 region has 14 residues. The J segment lost 3 bases and the V segment lost 5 bases, leaving 5 bases of the junction unmatched. CDR3 coding DNA: TGTGCCAGCAGCCCCATGACTAGCGGCTACGAGCAGTACTTC. It is translated as CASSPMTSGYEQYF.

The table lists this clone with a few counts. The V gene is TRBV11-2, the J gene TRBJ2-5; 7 nucleotides match TRBD2. V lost 2 bases to trimming and J lost 4 bases; unmatched junction nucleotides: 1. The germline gives CDR1 SGHAT, CDR2 FQNNGV. The CDR3 has 13 residues. The CDR3, as DNA: TGTGCCAGCAGCTTATGGGAGGGAGAGACCCAGTACTTC. Amino acid sequence: CASSLWEGETQYF.

V is TRBV14 and J is TRBJ2-5; no clear D gene. The germline gives CDR1 SGHDN, CDR2 FVKESK. Trimming stripped 0 bases from V and 5 bases from J, with 4 bases between. This CDR3 is built from 12 residues. This chain's CDR3 is CASSQDYETQYF. The CDR3 region has the DNA TGTGCCAGCAGCCAAGATTACGAGACCCAGTACTTC. The full variable domain, with the rest looked up from reference TRBV14 and TRBJ2-5, is EAGVTQFPSHSVIEKGQTVTLRCDPISGHDNLYWYRRVMGKEIKFLLHFVKESKQDESGMPNNRFLAERTGGTYSTLKVQPAELEDSGVYFCASSQDYETQYFGPGTRLLVL.

The gene calls are TRBV4-3 and TRBJ1-5; D not resolved. CDR3 length: 13 amino acids. Germline V CDR1 and CDR2: LGHNA, YSLEER. Trimming stripped 4 bases from V and 3 bases from J, with 7 bases between. The CDR3 region has the DNA TGCGCCAGCAGCCGAAGCAACAATCAGCCCCAGCATTTT. Translating gives CASSRSNNQPQHF.

This rearrangement joins TRBV20-1 to TRBJ2-5; D gene ambiguous. The CDR3 sequence is 9 residues long. With 7 bases removed from V and 6 bases from J, the gap between germline ends came to 6 bases. The V gene's germline CDR1 is DFQATT and CDR2 SNEGSKA (reference sequence). CDR3 sequence: CSVGKTQYF. CDR3 nucleotide sequence: TGCAGTGTGGGAAAGACCCAGTACTTC.

This chain uses TRBV6-4 with TRBJ2-1, with D hard to call. V lost 9 bases and J 4 bases, leaving 1 base between the germline ends. The length of the CDR3 is 9 residues. CDR1 MRHNA and CDR2 SNTAGT come from the germline V gene. CDR3 DNA sequence: TGTGCCAGTTACAATGAGCAGTTCTTC. It codes for CASYNEQFF.

The table lists this clone with a few counts. The chain couples TRBV5-5 to TRBJ1-1; D not certain. This CDR3 region has 12 residues. The ends were cut back, 0 bases at V and 2 bases at J, with 2 bases in the middle. The germline V gene encodes CDR1 SGHKS and CDR2 YYEKEE (reference sequence). The chain's CDR3 is CASSLVNTEAFF. CDR3 nucleotide sequence: TGTGCCAGCAGCTTGGTAAACACTGAAGCTTTCTTT.

This sequence joins TRBV5-6 and TRBJ2-7; possibly TRBD2 for D (5 bases). The CDR3 sequence is 11 residues long. The ends were cut back, 2 bases at V and 6 bases at J, with 6 bases in the middle. CDR1 and CDR2 (germline): SGHDT, YYEEEE. The CDR3 reads CASSFGVEQYF. The CDR3 DNA follows: TGTGCCAGCAGCTTCGGGGTCGAGCAGTACTTC.

This clone was seen only a few times. The chain employs TRBV6-5 and TRBJ2-5; 7 positions agree with TRBD1. CDR1 is MNHEY, CDR2 SVGAGI, per germline. After removal of 5 bases from V and 7 bases from J, the junction contained 7 bases not matched to a gene. There are 13 residues in the CDR3. The CDR3 sequence is CASSEAGQATQYF. DNA of the CDR3: TGTGCCAGCAGTGAAGCCGGACAGGCGACCCAGTACTTC.

V and J are TRBV7-9 and TRBJ1-4, with 8 positions matching TRBD1. The germline gives CDR1 SEHNR, CDR2 FQNEAQ (reference sequence). V shed 5 bases, J shed 3 bases, and the junction held 5 bases outside the gene matches. The CDR3 spans 15 residues. The CDR3 sequence: CASSVGQGPNEKLFF. The CDR3 coding sequence is TGTGCCAGCAGCGTCGGACAGGGACCTAATGAAAAACTGTTTTTT.